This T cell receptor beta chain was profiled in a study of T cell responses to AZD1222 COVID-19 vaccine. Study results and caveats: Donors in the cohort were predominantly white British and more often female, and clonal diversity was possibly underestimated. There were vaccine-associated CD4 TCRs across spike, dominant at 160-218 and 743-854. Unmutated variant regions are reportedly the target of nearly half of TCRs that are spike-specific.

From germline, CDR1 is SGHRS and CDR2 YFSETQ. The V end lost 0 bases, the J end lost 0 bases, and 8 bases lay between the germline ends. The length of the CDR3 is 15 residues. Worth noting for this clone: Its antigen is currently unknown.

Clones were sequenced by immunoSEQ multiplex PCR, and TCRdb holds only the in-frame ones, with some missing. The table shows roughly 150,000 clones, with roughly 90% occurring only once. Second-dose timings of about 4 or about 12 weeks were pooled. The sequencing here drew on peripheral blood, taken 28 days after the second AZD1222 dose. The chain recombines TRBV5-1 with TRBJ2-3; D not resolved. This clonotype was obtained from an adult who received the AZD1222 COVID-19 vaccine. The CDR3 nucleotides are TGCGCCAGCAGCTTGGAGAGGAGAAGCACAGATACGCAGTATTTT. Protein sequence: CASSLERRSTDTQYF.